This T cell receptor (beta chain) was retrieved from a study of blood T cells in healthy people across ages. PCR was performed a second time for roughly 7 to 12 cycles using a sample-barcoded 5' primer and a J-beta primer mix. From the 5' RACE reads, TCRdb called clonotypes with MiXCR, one entry per CDR3 protein. The sample lists over 1,500,000 distinct CDR3 sequences; around 48% were seen once. A few counts support this clonotype. Its target is not known. Extractions gave at least 6 micrograms of total RNA per sample. Study-wide results and caveats: There were more naive CD4+ cells and higher diversity in long-lived donors than in aged donors.

The sample taken for sequencing was blood. This sequence was found in a woman between 35 and 50 years old in good health.

CDR3 sequence reads: CASSSPDRGSGELFF. CDR3 in DNA: TGCGCCAGCAGCTCACCGGACAGGGGCTCCGGGGAGCTGTTTTTT. The chain carries TRBV5-1 and TRBJ2-2, with TRBD1 matching 9 bases. The CDR3 contains 15 residues. After removal of 3 bases from V and 6 bases from J, the junction contained 6 bases not matched to a gene. The V gene's germline CDR1 is SGHRS and CDR2 YFSETQ.